The clone carrying this TCR beta chain was picked up a small number of times. The source of the sample is a study of cytomegalovirus exposure and HLA in healthy donors. The PCR used 60 Vbeta and 13 Jbeta primers. Produced via immunoSEQ multiplex PCR; TCRdb's table is partial and in-frame only. The sample records over 120,000 clones, more than 7.5% being singletons. V gave up 1 base and J gave up 2 bases, with 12 bases separating them. Germline CDR1 and CDR2: MGHDK and SYGVNS. The CDR3 has 16 amino acids. While unrecorded immune exposures were likely, the donors were nominally healthy when sampled. V usage is TRBV25-1 and J usage is TRBJ1-5; perhaps TRBD1 as D (5 bases). The source of this sequence is a man in his fifties in good health and CMV-seronegative. Sequencing was carried out using PBMCs. The DNA for the CDR3 is TGTGCCAGCAGTGAATGGGGGGGGTCGGGCAATCAGCCCCAGCATTTT. As protein: CASSEWGGSGNQPQHF.